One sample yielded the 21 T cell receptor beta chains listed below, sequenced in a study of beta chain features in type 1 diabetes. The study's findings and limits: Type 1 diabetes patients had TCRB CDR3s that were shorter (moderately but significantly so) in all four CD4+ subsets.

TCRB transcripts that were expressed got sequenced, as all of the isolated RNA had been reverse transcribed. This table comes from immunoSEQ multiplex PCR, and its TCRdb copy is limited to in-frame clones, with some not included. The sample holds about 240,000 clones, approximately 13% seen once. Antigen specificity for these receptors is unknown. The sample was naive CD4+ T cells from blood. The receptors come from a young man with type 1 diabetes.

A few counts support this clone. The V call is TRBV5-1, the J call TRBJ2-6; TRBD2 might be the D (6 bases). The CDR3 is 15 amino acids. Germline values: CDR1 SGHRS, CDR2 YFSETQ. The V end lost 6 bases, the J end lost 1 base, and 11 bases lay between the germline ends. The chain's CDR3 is CASTPGSSGANVLTF. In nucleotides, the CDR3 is TGCGCCAGCACCCCCGGGAGTTCTGGGGCCAACGTCCTGACTTTC.

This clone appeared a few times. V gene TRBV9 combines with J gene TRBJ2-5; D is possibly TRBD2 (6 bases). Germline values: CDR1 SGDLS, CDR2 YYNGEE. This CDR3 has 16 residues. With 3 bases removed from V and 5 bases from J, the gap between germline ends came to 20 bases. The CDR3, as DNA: TGTGCCAGCAGCGAGGGCGGGGCGACGGTAGTGGAGACCCAGTACTTC. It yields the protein CASSEGGATVVETQYF.

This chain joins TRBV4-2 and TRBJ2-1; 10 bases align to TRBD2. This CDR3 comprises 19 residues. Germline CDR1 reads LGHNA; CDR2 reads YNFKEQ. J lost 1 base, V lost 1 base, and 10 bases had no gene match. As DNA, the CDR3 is TGTGCCAGCAGCCAAGTTGCCAGCGGGAGGGCCAGTTCCTACAATGAGCAGTTCTTC. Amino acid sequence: CASSQVASGRASSYNEQFF.

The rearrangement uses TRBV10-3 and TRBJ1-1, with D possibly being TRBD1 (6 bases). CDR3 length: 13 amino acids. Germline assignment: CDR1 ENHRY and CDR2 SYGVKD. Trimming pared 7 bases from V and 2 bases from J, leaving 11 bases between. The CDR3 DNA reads TGTGCCATCATGCGGACAGCAAACACTGAAGCTTTCTTT. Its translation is CAIMRTANTEAFF.

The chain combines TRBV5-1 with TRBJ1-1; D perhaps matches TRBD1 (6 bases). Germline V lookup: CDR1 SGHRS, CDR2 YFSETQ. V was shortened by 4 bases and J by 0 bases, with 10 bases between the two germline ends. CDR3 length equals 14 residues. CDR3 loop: CASSRDTMNTEAFF. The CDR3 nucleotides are TGCGCCAGCAGCCGGGACACCATGAACACTGAAGCTTTCTTT.

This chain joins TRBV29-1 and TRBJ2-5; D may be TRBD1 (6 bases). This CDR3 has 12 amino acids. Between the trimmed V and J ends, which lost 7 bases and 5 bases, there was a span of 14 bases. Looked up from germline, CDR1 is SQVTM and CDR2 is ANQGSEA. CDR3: CSALGRGETQYF. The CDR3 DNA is TGCAGCGCCCTGGGCAGGGGCGAGACCCAGTACTTC.

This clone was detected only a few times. Here the CDR3 reads CSAQPRTGGAEAFF. The CDR3 coding sequence is TGCAGCGCCCAACCCCGGACAGGGGGCGCTGAAGCTTTCTTT. The V and J genes are TRBV29-1 and TRBJ1-1, with TRBD1 identical over 11 bases. Per the germline V gene, CDR1 is SQVTM and CDR2 is ANQGSEA. V lost 7 bases and J lost 6; bases outside the gene matches: 10. This CDR3 has 14 amino acids.

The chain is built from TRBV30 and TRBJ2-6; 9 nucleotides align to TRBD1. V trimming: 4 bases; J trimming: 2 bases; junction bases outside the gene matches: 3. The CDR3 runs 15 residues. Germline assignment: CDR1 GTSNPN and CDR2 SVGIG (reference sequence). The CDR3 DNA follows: TGTGCCTGGAATAGACAGGGGGCTGGGGCCAACGTCCTGACTTTC. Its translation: CAWNRQGAGANVLTF.

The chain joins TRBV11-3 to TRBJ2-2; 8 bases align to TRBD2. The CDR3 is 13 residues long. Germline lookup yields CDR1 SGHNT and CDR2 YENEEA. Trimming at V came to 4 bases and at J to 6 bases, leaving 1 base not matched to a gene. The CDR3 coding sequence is TGTGCCAGCAGCTCCGGGGGGGCCGGGGAGCTGTTTTTT. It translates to CASSSGGAGELFF.

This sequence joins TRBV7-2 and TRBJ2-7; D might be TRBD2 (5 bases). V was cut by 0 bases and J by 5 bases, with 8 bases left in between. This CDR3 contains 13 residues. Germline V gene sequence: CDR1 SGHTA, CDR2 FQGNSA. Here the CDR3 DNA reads TGTGCCAGCAGCTTAGCGGGAGCGAACGAGCAGTACTTC. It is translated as CASSLAGANEQYF.

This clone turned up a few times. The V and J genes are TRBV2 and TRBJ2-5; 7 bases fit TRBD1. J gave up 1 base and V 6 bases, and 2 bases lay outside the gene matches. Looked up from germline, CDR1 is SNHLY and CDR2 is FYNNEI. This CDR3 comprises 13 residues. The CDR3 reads CASRDRSQETQYF. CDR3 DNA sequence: TGTGCCAGCAGGGACAGGTCCCAAGAGACCCAGTACTTC.

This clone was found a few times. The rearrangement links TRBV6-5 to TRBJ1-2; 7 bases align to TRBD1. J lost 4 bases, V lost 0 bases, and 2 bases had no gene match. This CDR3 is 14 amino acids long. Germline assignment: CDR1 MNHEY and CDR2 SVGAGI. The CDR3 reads CASSYSGTAYGYTF. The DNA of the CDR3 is TGTGCCAGCAGTTACTCCGGGACAGCCTATGGCTACACCTTC.

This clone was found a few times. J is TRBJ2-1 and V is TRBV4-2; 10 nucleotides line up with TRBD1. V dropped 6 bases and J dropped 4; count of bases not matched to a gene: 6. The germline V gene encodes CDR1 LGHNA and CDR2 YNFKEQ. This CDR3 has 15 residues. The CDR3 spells CASREGQGVYNEQFF. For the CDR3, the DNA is TGTGCCAGCAGGGAAGGACAGGGGGTGTACAATGAGCAGTTCTTC.

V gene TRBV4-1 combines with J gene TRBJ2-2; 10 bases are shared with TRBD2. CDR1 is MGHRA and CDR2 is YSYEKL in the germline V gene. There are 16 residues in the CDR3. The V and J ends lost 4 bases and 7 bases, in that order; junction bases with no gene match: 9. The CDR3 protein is CASSRTLAGASGELFF. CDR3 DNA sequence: TGCGCCAGCAGCCGAACCCTAGCGGGAGCGAGCGGGGAGCTGTTTTTT.

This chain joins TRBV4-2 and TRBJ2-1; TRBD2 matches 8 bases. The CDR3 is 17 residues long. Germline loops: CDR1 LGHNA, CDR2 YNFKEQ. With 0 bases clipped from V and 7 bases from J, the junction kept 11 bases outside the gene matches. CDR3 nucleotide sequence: TGTGCCAGCAGCCAAGATTGGTCGGGGGGGGCCAGGAATGAGCAGTTCTTC. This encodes CASSQDWSGGARNEQFF.

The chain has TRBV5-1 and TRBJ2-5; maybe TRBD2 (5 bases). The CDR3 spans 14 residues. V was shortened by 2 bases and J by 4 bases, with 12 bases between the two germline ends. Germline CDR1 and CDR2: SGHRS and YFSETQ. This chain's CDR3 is CASSFWTEGETQYF. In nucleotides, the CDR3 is TGCGCCAGCAGCTTCTGGACTGAGGGAGAGACCCAGTACTTC.

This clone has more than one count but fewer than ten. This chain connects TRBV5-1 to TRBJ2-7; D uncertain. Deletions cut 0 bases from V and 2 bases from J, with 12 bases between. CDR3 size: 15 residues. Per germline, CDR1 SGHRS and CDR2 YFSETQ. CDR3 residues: CASSLAGRVTYEQYF. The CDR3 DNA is TGCGCCAGCAGCTTGGCCGGTAGAGTTACCTACGAGCAGTACTTC.

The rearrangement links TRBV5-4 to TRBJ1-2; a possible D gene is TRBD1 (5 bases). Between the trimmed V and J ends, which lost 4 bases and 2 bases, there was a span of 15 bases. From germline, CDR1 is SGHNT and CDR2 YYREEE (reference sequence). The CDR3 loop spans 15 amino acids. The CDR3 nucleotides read TGTGCCAGCAGCCCCCGGGCGGGGGGAAACTATGGCTACACCTTC. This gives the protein CASSPRAGGNYGYTF.

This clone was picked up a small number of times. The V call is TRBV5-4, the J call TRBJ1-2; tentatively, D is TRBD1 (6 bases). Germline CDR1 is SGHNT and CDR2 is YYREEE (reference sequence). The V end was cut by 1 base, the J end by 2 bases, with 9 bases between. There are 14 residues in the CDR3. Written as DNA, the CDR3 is TGTGCCAGCAGCTTGAACCAGGGGAACTATGGCTACACCTTC. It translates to CASSLNQGNYGYTF.

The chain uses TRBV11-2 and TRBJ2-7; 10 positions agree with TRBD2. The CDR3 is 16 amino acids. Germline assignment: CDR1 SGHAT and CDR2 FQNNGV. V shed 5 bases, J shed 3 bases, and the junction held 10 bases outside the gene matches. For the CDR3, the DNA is TGTGCCAGCAGCCCGGCCGGGACTAGCGCTAACTACGAGCAGTACTTC. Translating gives CASSPAGTSANYEQYF. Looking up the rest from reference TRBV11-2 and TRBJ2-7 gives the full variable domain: EAGVAQSPRYKIIEKRQSVAFWCNPISGHATLYWYQQILGQGPKLLIQFQNNGVVDDSQLPKDRFSAERLKGVDSTLKIQPAKLEDSAVYLCASSPAGTSANYEQYFGPGTRLTVT.

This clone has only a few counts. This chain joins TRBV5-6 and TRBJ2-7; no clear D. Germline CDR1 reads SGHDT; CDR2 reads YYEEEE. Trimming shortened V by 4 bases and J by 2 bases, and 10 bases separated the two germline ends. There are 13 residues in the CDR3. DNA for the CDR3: TGTGCCAGCAGCGTACTTACCACCTACGAGCAGTACTTC. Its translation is CASSVLTTYEQYF. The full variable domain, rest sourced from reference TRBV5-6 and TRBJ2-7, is DAGVTQSPTHLIKTRGQQVTLRCSPKSGHDTVSWYQQALGQGPQFIFQYYEEEERQRGNFPDRFSGHQFPNYSSELNVNALLLGDSALYLCASSVLTTYEQYFGPGTRLTVT.